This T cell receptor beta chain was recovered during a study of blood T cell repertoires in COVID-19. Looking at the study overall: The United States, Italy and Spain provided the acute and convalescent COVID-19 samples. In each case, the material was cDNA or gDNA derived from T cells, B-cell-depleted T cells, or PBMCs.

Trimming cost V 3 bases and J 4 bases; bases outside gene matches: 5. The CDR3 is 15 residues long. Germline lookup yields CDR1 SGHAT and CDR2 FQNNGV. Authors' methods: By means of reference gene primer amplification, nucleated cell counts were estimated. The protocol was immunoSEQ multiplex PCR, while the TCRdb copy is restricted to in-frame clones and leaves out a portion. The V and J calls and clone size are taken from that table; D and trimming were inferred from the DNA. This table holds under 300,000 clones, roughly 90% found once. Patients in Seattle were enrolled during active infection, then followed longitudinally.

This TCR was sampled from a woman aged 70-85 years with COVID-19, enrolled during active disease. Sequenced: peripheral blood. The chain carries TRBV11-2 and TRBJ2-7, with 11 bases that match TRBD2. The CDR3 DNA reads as TGTGCCAGCAGCTTTGGCGGGACTAGCGGATACGAGCAGTACTTC. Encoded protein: CASSFGGTSGYEQYF.